A selection of T cell receptor beta chains follows, all from one sample in a study of T cells in Graves' hyperthyroidism and ophthalmopathy. MiXCR, run by TCRdb on the multiplex PCR reads, gives a single entry per CDR3 protein. Of some 340,000 distinct CDR3 sequences listed, roughly 13% are singletons. Sequenced: blood. The receptors were gathered from a woman aged 40 to 55 with Graves' ophthalmopathy. Each CDR3 is given with its conserved first and last residue. D genes are given only for firm matches. Size is stated for part of the rows, as once, few or many counts, or as a class when the clone is expanded.

j_call,v_call,clone_size,d_call,cdr3_nt,cdr3_aa
TRBJ2-3,TRBV6-1,many,NA,TGTGCCAGCAGTGATCCCAGGGCGCTAACAGATACGCAGTATTTT,CASSDPRALTDTQYF
TRBJ1-5,TRBV3-1,many,NA,TGTGCCAGCAGCCAAGGTAATCAGCCCCAGCATTTT,CASSQGNQPQHF
TRBJ1-6,TRBV5-4,NA,NA,TGTGCCAGCAGCTTGGAGGGGCTTGGCTCACCCCCCCACTTT,CASSLEGLGSPPHF
TRBJ2-1,TRBV6-2/TRBV6-3,many,NA,TGTGCCAGCTCACCCCTTGGGCCCGGGACCCTGAACCACAATGAGCAGTTCTTC,CASSPLGPGTLNHNEQFF
TRBJ2-5,TRBV12-3/TRBV12-4,many,TRBD1,TGTGCCAGCAGATCGACAGGGACAGGAGAGACCCAGTACTTC,CASRSTGTGETQYF
TRBJ1-1,TRBV28,NA,TRBD1,TGTGCCAGCAGTAGTCCCGGGACAGGGGGGGAAATTGAAGCTTTCTTT,CASSSPGTGGEIEAFF
TRBJ1-5,TRBV2,many,NA,TGTGCCAGCAGCAAAGAGGCTGTGGGCAATCAGCCCCAGCATTTT,CASSKEAVGNQPQHF
TRBJ1-6,TRBV6-1,few,TRBD1,TGTGCCAGCAGTTGGGACAGGCTGAATTCACCCCTCCACTTT,CASSWDRLNSPLHF
TRBJ2-5,TRBV11-3,many,NA,TGTGCCAGCAGCTTAACGGGCTGGGGGTACCAAGAGACCCAGTACTTC,CASSLTGWGYQETQYF
TRBJ2-3,TRBV12-3/TRBV12-4,many,NA,TGTGCCGTTACGGCGGGGGCCCGCACAGATACGCAGTATTTT,CAVTAGARTDTQYF
TRBJ1-5,TRBV3-1,NA,TRBD1,TGTGCCAGCAGCCCCTCCCGACAGGGGGGTAGTCAGCCCCAGCATTTT,CASSPSRQGGSQPQHF
TRBJ2-1,TRBV15,many,NA,TGTGCCACCAGCAGAGGACCATACAATGAGCAGTTCTTC,CATSRGPYNEQFF
TRBJ1-6,TRBV27,many,TRBD1,TGTGCCAGCAGTGCCTACAGGGGTTCACCCCTCCACTTT,CASSAYRGSPLHF
TRBJ1-1,TRBV30,few,NA,TGTGCCTGGAGTGCAAGCCGGGTGGCTGAAGCTTTCTTT,CAWSASRVAEAFF
TRBJ2-7,TRBV5-6,few,NA,TGTGCCAGCGGAACAGGGATCTACGAGCAGTACTTC,CASGTGIYEQYF
TRBJ2-1,TRBV9,many,NA,TGTGCCAGCAGCTCCAAGCGGTCCAATGAGCAGTTCTTC,CASSSKRSNEQFF
TRBJ2-1,TRBV5-1,few,NA,TGCGCCAGCAGCTTGGACTCGGCGCCCGGGGAGCAGTTCTTC,CASSLDSAPGEQFF
TRBJ2-2,TRBV6-1,many,NA,TGTGCCAGCAGTGGCCTTCGGGGTGGAACCGGGGAGCTGTTTTTT,CASSGLRGGTGELFF
TRBJ1-6,TRBV3-1,many,NA,TGTGCCAGCAGCCAAGATTTACAGGGTGATTCACCCCTCCACTTT,CASSQDLQGDSPLHF
TRBJ2-2,TRBV15,many,NA,TGTGCCACCAGCCACACCGAGGGGACCGGGGAGCTGTTTTTT,CATSHTEGTGELFF